Below are 17 T cell receptor beta chains sequenced from a single sample in a study of shared clonotypes between healthy human individuals. The protocol was immunoSEQ multiplex PCR, while the TCRdb copy is restricted to in-frame clones and leaves out a portion. The data show about 680,000 clones, about three quarters seen once. The sequenced sample consisted of memory CD4+ T cells sorted from blood. Subset of the sample: CD45RA-negative fraction. Source of these receptors: a woman in her thirties in good health.

This chain joins TRBV28 and TRBJ2-7; no definite D call. The CDR3 runs 15 residues. The V end was cut by 4 bases, the J end by 3 bases, with 16 bases between. Per the germline V gene, CDR1 is MDHEN and CDR2 is SYDVKM. The CDR3 nucleotides read TGTGCCAGCAGTTCGCCGCCGGATCTGGTCTACGAGCAGTACTTC. It translates to CASSSPPDLVYEQYF.

Note on this clone: This sample includes further DNA sequences coding for the same CDR3. The chain has TRBV9 and TRBJ2-5; possible D gene TRBD2, 6 bases. Germline loops: CDR1 SGDLS, CDR2 YYNGEE. The length of the CDR3 is 13 residues. The V end lost 2 bases, the J end lost 3 bases, and 8 bases lay between the germline ends. CDR3 sequence: CASSVSGEETQYF. CDR3 in DNA: TGTGCCAGCAGCGTTAGCGGAGAAGAGACCCAGTACTTC.

This chain joins TRBV27 and TRBJ2-7; 9 nucleotides match TRBD1. V was pared by 10 bases and J by 1 base, with 5 bases of the junction left unmatched. Germline V lookup: CDR1 MNHEY, CDR2 SMNVEV (reference sequence). The CDR3 totals 13 residues. DNA for the CDR3: TGTGCCACCGGGACAGGGTCATCCTACGAGCAGTACTTC. Encoded protein: CATGTGSSYEQYF.

The V gene is TRBV7-9, the J gene TRBJ2-5; no firm D call. Germline-derived CDR1 and CDR2 are SEHNR and FQNEAQ (reference sequence). The CDR3 covers 14 residues. Trimming took 1 base from V and 6 from J, leaving 12 bases between them. CDR3 sequence reads: CASSLVQEVKTQYF. The CDR3 nucleotides read TGTGCCAGCAGCTTAGTCCAAGAGGTGAAGACCCAGTACTTC.

The V and J genes are TRBV7-9 and TRBJ1-5; 8 positions agree with TRBD1. CDR1 is SEHNR and CDR2 is FQNEAQ in the germline V gene (reference sequence). V dropped 4 bases and J dropped 9; count of bases not matched to a gene: 8. This CDR3 spans 14 amino acids. Here the CDR3 DNA reads TGTGCCAGCAGCTCAGGACAGGGCTTCATGCCCCAGCATTTT. This codes for CASSSGQGFMPQHF.

This clone was counted a single time. The gene calls are TRBV2 and TRBJ2-7, with D perhaps matching TRBD1 (6 bases). The V and J ends lost 6 bases and 3 bases respectively, with 15 bases between them. From germline, CDR1 is SNHLY and CDR2 FYNNEI. The CDR3 is made up of 14 amino acids. The CDR3 DNA reads TGTGCCAGCAGATCGGACAGTTGGGACTACGAGCAGTACTTC. Translating it yields CASRSDSWDYEQYF.

V is TRBV28 and J is TRBJ1-5; D gene unclear. The germline V gene has CDR1 MDHEN and CDR2 SYDVKM. V dropped 5 bases and J dropped 6 bases, with 17 bases sitting between them. This CDR3 region has 15 residues. The CDR3 nucleotides are TGTGCCAGCAGTGGACGGGCCTCGGGGTCTCAGCCCCAGCATTTT. Amino acid sequence: CASSGRASGSQPQHF. Combining the CDR3 with reference TRBV28 and TRBJ1-5 gives the whole variable domain DVKVTQSSRYLVKRTGEKVFLECVQDMDHENMFWYRQDPGLGLRLIYFSYDVKMKEKGDIPEGYSVSREKKERFSLILESASTNQTSMYLCASSGRASGSQPQHFGDGTRLSIL.

The gene calls are TRBV6-1 and TRBJ2-7; either TRBD1 or TRBD2 may fit D (5 bases each). CDR1 is MNHNS and CDR2 is SASEGT in the germline V gene. The CDR3 consists of 16 residues. V lost 2 bases to trimming and J lost 4 bases, with 18 bases between them. The CDR3 here is CASSEQGRAEGYEQYF. The CDR3 nucleotides read TGTGCCAGCAGTGAACAGGGCAGGGCCGAGGGTTACGAGCAGTACTTC.

This clone was seen a single time. This chain joins TRBV19 and TRBJ2-2, with a possible D match to TRBD2 (5 bases). Between the trimmed V and J ends, which lost 11 bases and 3 bases, there was a span of 16 bases. CDR3 length: 14 amino acids. Germline CDR1 is LNHDA and CDR2 is SQIVND (reference sequence). DNA of the CDR3: TGTGCCGGAAGATCGGCGGGCTACACCGGGGAGCTGTTTTTT. Residues: CAGRSAGYTGELFF.

The V call is TRBV28, the J call TRBJ1-4; the D gene is possibly TRBD1 (5 bases). This CDR3 is 15 amino acids long. Between the trimmed V and J ends, which lost 3 bases and 6 bases, there was a span of 14 bases. Germline lookup yields CDR1 MDHEN and CDR2 SYDVKM. CDR3 amino acids: CASSFGPGRDEKLFF. CDR3 DNA sequence: TGTGCCAGCAGTTTTGGACCGGGACGGGATGAAAAACTGTTTTTT. The full variable domain, in which reference TRBV28 and TRBJ1-4 provide the parts outside the CDR3, is DVKVTQSSRYLVKRTGEKVFLECVQDMDHENMFWYRQDPGLGLRLIYFSYDVKMKEKGDIPEGYSVSREKKERFSLILESASTNQTSMYLCASSFGPGRDEKLFFGSGTQLSVL.

This chain connects TRBV2 to TRBJ2-7; no firm D call. The CDR3 consists of 11 residues. Germline values: CDR1 SNHLY, CDR2 FYNNEI. V was pared by 4 bases and J by 4 bases, with 5 bases between. This CDR3 is CASSAAYEQYF. In DNA form, the CDR3 reads TGTGCCAGCAGTGCGGCTTACGAGCAGTACTTC.

The chain joins TRBV19 to TRBJ2-2; no reliable D call. With 7 bases removed from V and 5 bases from J, the gap between germline ends came to 8 bases. CDR1 LNHDA and CDR2 SQIVND come from the germline V gene (reference sequence). The CDR3 consists of 12 residues. Here the CDR3 DNA reads TGTGCCAGTAAATGGGCAACCGGGGAGCTGTTTTTT. It yields the protein CASKWATGELFF.

This rearrangement joins TRBV7-8 to TRBJ1-2, with 7 bases fitting TRBD1. CDR3 length: 16 residues. The ends lost 5 bases at V and 4 bases at J; junction bases unmatched: 13. The germline CDR1 and CDR2 sequences are SGHVS and FQNEAQ. The CDR3 nucleotides read TGTGCCAGCAGCACGAGAACAGGGGCCGCGCCCTATGGCTACACCTTC. Encoded protein: CASSTRTGAAPYGYTF.

The V gene is TRBV28, the J gene TRBJ2-7; D is perhaps TRBD1 (5 bases). Trimming left V 5 bases short and J 7 bases short, with 15 bases between. The CDR3 consists of 13 residues. The germline CDR1 and CDR2 sequences are MDHEN and SYDVKM. The CDR3 sequence is CASSGVGVEEQYF. The CDR3 region has the DNA TGTGCCAGCAGTGGGGTAGGGGTAGAGGAGCAGTACTTC.

The rearrangement uses TRBV19 and TRBJ2-3, with TRBD2 matching over 14 bases. CDR1 and CDR2 from the germline V gene are LNHDA and SQIVND (reference sequence). The ends lost 4 bases at V and 7 bases at J; junction bases unmatched: 13. There are 18 residues in the CDR3. The CDR3 here is CASSSRGTSGRFSNTQYF. The CDR3, as DNA: TGTGCCAGTAGTAGCCGAGGGACTAGCGGGAGATTTTCAAATACGCAGTATTTT.

This chain uses TRBV7-8 with TRBJ2-1, with 8 bases fitting TRBD2. With 5 bases clipped from V and 9 bases from J, the junction kept 9 bases outside the gene matches. The germline V gene encodes CDR1 SGHVS and CDR2 FQNEAQ. CDR3 length: 14 residues. CDR3 sequence: CASSRKREFVEQFF. In nucleotides, the CDR3 is TGTGCCAGCAGCCGAAAGCGGGAGTTTGTTGAGCAGTTCTTC.

The chain joins TRBV14 to TRBJ2-1, with D perhaps matching TRBD2 (6 bases). V gave up 6 bases and J gave up 0 bases, with 18 bases separating them. The V gene's germline CDR1 is SGHDN and CDR2 FVKESK. The CDR3 is 17 amino acids. CDR3 coding DNA: TGTGCCAGCAGTCTCTTACTAGCCCCTAGCTCCTACAATGAGCAGTTCTTC. Protein sequence: CASSLLLAPSSYNEQFF.